This T cell receptor beta chain was identified in a study of shared clonotypes between healthy human individuals. This clone is a singleton in its sample. CDR3 length: 15 amino acids. The V end was cut by 6 bases, the J end by 1 base, with 15 bases between. From germline, CDR1 is LNHNV and CDR2 YYDKDF (reference sequence). Across several immunoSEQ plates, the genomic DNA of each subset was split evenly. Per sorted-subset replicate PCR, input was about 180 ng DNA, representing 30,000 to 35,000 T cell genomes. TCRdb's copy holds only in-frame clones and misses some; the assay was immunoSEQ multiplex PCR. The sample records over a million clones, roughly 96% being singletons.

The sequence was obtained from a man aged 30 to 45 in good health. The rearrangement links TRBV15 to TRBJ2-5; either TRBD1 or TRBD2 may fit D (6 bases each). Sequenced: naive CD4+ T cells sorted from blood. As for subset: CD45RA+ positively selected. In DNA, the CDR3 is TGTGCCACCAGTCGGGGTGGGGGGCTCCAAGAGACCCAGTACTTC. Translating it yields CATSRGGGLQETQYF.